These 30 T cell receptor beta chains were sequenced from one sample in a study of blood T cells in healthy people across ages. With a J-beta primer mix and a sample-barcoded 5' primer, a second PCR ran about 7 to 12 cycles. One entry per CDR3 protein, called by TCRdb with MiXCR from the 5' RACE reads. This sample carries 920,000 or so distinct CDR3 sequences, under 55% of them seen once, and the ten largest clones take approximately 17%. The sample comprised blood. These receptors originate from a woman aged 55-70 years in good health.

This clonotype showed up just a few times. This chain's CDR3 is CASSLAQGEEETQYF. In nucleotides, the CDR3 is TGCGCCAGCAGCTTGGCCCAAGGGGAGGAAGAGACCCAGTACTTC. The rearrangement links TRBV5-1 to TRBJ2-5; TRBD2 is a possible D gene (6 bases). CDR3 length: 15 amino acids. From germline, CDR1 is SGHRS and CDR2 YFSETQ. V lost 0 bases to trimming and J lost 3 bases, with 12 bases between them.

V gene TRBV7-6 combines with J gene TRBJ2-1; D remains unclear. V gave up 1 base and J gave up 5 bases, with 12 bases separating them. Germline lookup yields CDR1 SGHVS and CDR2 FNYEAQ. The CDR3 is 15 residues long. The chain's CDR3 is CASSLGAGSNNEQFF. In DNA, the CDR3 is TGTGCCAGCAGCTTAGGGGCTGGGTCCAACAATGAGCAGTTCTTC.

The DNA of the CDR3 is TGTGCCAGCAGCTTAGCAGGACCAACGAGCTCCTACAATGAGCAGTTCTTC. Protein: CASSLAGPTSSYNEQFF. This chain links TRBV7-2 with TRBJ2-1; D is ambiguous. The CDR3 covers 17 residues. Germline CDR1 SGHTA, CDR2 FQGNSA. Trimming cost V 0 bases and J 0 bases, with 12 bases left between them.

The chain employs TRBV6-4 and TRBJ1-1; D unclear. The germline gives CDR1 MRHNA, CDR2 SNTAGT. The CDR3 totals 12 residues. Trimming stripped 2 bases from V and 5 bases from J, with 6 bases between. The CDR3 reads CASSDGSTEAFF. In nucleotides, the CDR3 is TGTGCCAGCAGTGACGGGTCGACTGAAGCTTTCTTT.

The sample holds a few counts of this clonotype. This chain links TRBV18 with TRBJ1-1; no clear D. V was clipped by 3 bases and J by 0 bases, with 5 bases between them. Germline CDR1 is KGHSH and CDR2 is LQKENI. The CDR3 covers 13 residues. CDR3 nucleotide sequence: TGTGCCAGCTCACCCGCGGTGAACACTGAAGCTTTCTTT. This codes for CASSPAVNTEAFF.

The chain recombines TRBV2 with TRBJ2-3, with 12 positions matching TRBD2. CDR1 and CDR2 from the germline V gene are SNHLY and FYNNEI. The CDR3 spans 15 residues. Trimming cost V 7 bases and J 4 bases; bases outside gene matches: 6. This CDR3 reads CASTRTSGIPDTQYF. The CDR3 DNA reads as TGTGCCAGCACCAGGACTAGCGGGATCCCAGATACGCAGTATTTT.

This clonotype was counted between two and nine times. The CDR3 nucleotides read TGCGCCAGCAGCCAAGAAGCACAGAAGCAGTTCTTC. It encodes CASSQEAQKQFF. The chain carries TRBV4-1 and TRBJ2-1; D not certain. Germline assignment: CDR1 MGHRA and CDR2 YSYEKL. The V gene lost 0 bases and the J gene lost 11 bases, with 8 bases spanning the gap. This CDR3 is built from 12 residues.

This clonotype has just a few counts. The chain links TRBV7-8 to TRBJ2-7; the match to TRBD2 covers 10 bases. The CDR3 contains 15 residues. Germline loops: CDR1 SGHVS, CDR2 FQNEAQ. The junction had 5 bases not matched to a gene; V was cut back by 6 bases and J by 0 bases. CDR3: CASRPGTSVSYEQYF. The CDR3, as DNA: TGTGCCAGCAGGCCCGGGACTAGCGTCTCCTACGAGCAGTACTTC.

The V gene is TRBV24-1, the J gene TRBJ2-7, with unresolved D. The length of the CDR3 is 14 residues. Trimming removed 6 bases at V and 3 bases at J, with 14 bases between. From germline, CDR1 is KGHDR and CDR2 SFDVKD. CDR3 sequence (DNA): TGTGCCACCAGTCGAAGGCAGTTGATCTACGAGCAGTACTTC. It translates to CATSRRQLIYEQYF.

The CDR3 loop reads CASSWNPGRGYTF. The CDR3 bases are TGTGCCAGCAGCTGGAACCCCGGCAGAGGCTACACCTTC. This rearrangement joins TRBV7-2 to TRBJ1-2, with D unclear. Trimming left V 4 bases short and J 8 bases short, with 14 bases between. The germline CDR1 and CDR2 sequences are SGHTA and FQGNSA. The CDR3 contains 13 residues.

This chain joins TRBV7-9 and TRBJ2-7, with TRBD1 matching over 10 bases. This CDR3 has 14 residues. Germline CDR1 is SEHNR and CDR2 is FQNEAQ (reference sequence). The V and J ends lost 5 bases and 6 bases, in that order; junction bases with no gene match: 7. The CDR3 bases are TGTGCCAGCAGCAAGCCGGGACAGGGGTCCGAGCAGTACTTC. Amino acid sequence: CASSKPGQGSEQYF.

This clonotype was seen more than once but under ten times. The CDR3 DNA reads as TGTGCCAGCAGTTTAAGGTTACGCCTTAGCAATCAGCCCCAGCATTTT. It encodes CASSLRLRLSNQPQHF. The chain carries TRBV12-3 or TRBV12-4 and TRBJ1-5; D remains ambiguous. This CDR3 is 16 amino acids long. V gave up 2 bases and J gave up 0 bases, with 11 bases separating them.

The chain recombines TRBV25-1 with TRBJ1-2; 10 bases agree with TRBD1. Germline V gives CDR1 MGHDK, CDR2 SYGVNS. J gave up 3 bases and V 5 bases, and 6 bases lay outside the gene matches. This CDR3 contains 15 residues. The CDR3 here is CASSLSGTGDYGYTF. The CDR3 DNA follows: TGTGCCAGCAGTCTCTCCGGGACAGGGGACTATGGCTACACCTTC.

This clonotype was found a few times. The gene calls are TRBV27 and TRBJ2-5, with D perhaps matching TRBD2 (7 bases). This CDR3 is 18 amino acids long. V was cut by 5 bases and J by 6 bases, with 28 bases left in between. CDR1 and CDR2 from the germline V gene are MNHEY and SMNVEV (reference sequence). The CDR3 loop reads CASSTRGGTRGEMKTQYF. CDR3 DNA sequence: TGTGCCAGCAGTACAAGGGGCGGGACACGGGGGGAGATGAAGACCCAGTACTTC.

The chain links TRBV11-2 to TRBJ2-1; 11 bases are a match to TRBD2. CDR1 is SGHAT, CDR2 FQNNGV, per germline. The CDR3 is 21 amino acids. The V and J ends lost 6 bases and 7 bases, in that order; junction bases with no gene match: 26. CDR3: CASRDDGVTSGRPPGLNEQFF. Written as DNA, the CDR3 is TGTGCCAGCAGGGATGATGGGGTAACTAGCGGGAGACCACCCGGGTTGAATGAGCAGTTCTTC.

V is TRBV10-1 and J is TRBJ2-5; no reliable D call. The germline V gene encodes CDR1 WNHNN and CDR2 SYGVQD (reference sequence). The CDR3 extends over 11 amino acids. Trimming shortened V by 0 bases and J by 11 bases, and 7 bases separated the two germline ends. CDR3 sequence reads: CASSESVVQYF. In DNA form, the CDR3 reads TGCGCCAGCAGTGAGTCCGTCGTGCAGTACTTC.

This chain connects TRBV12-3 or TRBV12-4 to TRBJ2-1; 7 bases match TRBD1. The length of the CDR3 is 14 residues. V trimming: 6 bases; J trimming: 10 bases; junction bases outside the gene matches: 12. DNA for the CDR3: TGTGCCAGCAGGGCAGGGGGTCGTCTCGACGAGCAGTTCTTC. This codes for CASRAGGRLDEQFF.

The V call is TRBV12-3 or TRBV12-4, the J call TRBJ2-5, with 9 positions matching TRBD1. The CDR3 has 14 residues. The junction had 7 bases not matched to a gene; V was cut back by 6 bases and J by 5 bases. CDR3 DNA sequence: TGTGCCAGCAGGGGACAGGGACGGGGCGAGACCCAGTACTTC. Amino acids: CASRGQGRGETQYF.

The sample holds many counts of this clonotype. The CDR3 DNA follows: TGCAGCGCCCTCGACAGGGACGACACTGAAGCTTTCTTT. Encoded protein: CSALDRDDTEAFF. This chain joins TRBV29-1 and TRBJ1-1, with 7 bases fitting TRBD1. The CDR3 spans 13 residues. Germline-derived CDR1 and CDR2 are SQVTM and ANQGSEA. J lost 3 bases, V lost 7 bases, and 8 bases had no gene match.

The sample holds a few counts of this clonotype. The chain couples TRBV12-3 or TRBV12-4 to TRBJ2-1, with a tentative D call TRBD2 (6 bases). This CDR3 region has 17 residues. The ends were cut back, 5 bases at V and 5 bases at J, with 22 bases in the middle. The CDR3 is CASSGVRGAIRDNEQFF. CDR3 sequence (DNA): TGTGCCAGCAGTGGGGTCCGCGGGGCGATACGGGACAATGAGCAGTTCTTC.

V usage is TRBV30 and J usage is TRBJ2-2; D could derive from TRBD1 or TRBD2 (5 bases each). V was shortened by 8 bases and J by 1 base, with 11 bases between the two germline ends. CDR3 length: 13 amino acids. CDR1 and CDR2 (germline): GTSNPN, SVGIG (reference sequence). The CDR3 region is CARGRENTGELFF. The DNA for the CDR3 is TGTGCCCGGGGACGGGAGAACACCGGGGAGCTGTTTTTT. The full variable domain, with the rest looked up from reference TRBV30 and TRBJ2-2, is SQTIHQWPATLVQPVGSPLSLECTVEGTSNPNLYWYRQAAGRGLQLLFYSVGIGQISSEVPQNLSASRPQDRQFILSSKKLLLSDSGFYLCARGRENTGELFFGEGSRLTVL.

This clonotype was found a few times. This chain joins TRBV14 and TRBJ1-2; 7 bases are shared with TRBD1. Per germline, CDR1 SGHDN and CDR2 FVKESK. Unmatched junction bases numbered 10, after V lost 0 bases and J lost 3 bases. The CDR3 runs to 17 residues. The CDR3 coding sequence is TGTGCCAGCAGCCAAGATCCTGGACAGGCGGTCTACTATGGCTACACCTTC. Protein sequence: CASSQDPGQAVYYGYTF.

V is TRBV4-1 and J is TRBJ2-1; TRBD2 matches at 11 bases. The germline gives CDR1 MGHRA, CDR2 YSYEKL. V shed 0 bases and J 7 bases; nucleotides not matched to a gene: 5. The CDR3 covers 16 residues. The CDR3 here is CASSQDRSGRVNEQFF. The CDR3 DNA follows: TGCGCCAGCAGCCAAGATCGTAGCGGGAGGGTTAATGAGCAGTTCTTC.

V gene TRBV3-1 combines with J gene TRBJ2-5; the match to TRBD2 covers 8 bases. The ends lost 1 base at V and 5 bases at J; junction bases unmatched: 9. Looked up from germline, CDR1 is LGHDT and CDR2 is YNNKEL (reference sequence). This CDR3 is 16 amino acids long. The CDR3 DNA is TGTGCCAGCAGCCAAGGGGGTCGCCTAGCGGGTGAGACCCAGTACTTC. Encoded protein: CASSQGGRLAGETQYF.

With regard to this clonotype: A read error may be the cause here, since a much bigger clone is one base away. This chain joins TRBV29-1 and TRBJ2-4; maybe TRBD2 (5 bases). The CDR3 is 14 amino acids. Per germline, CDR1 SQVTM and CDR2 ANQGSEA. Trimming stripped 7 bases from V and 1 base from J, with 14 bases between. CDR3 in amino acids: CSAEGIEAKNIQYF. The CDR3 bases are TGCAGCGCTGAGGGAATAGAGGCCAAAAACATTCAGTACTTC.

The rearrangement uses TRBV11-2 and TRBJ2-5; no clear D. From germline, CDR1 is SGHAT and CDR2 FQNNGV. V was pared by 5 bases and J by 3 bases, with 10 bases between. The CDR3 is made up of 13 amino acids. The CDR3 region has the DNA TGTGCCAGCAGCCCCACAGCAAAAGAGACCCAGTACTTC. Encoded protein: CASSPTAKETQYF.

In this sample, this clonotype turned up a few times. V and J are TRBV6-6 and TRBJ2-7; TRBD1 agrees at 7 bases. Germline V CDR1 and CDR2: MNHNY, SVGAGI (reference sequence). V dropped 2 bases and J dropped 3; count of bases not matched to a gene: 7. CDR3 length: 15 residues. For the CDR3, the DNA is TGTGCCAGCAGTTACGTGGGGCAGGGGGTCTACGAGCAGTACTTC. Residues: CASSYVGQGVYEQYF.

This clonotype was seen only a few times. DNA of the CDR3: TGTGCCAGCAGTGTCACCAGGGGCGTGGGCGAGCAGTACTTC. Translation: CASSVTRGVGEQYF. The chain carries TRBV6-1 and TRBJ2-4; perhaps TRBD1 as D (6 bases). The J call is uncertain, as TRBJ2-7 better fits the DNA end. The CDR3 extends over 14 amino acids. Germline V gene lookup returns CDR1 MNHNS and CDR2 SASEGT.

In nucleotides, the CDR3 is TGCAGCGCTCCGGGACAGGGGGCGCGAGGCACTGAAGCTTTCTTT. Its translation is CSAPGQGARGTEAFF. This chain uses TRBV29-1 with TRBJ1-1, with 12 bases lining up with TRBD1. Germline trimming cut 7 bases from V and 4 bases from J; bases unmatched to any gene: 10. Germline V gene sequence: CDR1 SQVTM, CDR2 ANQGSEA. The CDR3 has 15 residues.

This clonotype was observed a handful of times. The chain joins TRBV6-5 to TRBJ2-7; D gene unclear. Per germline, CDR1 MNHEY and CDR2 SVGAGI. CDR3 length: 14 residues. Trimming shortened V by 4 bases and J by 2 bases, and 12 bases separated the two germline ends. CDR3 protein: CASSSNRPPYEQYF. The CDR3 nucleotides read TGTGCCAGCAGTTCCAATCGGCCCCCCTACGAGCAGTACTTC.